What follows are 19 T cell receptor beta chains derived from one specimen sequenced in a study of T cell responses to AZD1222 COVID-19 vaccine. Assay used: immunoSEQ multiplex PCR; TCRdb lists only in-frame clones, some missing. The sample contains around 100,000 clones, nearly 95% of which appear only once. The sample here was peripheral blood, taken on day 0 of AZD1222 vaccination. All receptors come from an adult in good health.

V gene TRBV21-1 combines with J gene TRBJ2-7. TRBV21-1 is labeled a pseudogene. This CDR3 comprises 15 residues. The CDR3 nucleotides are TGTGCCAGCAGCAATTTGCTGGGGTTTTCGCGAGAGCAGTACTTC. It yields the protein CASSNLLGFSREQYF.

The V and J genes are TRBV7-3 and TRBJ1-6; possibly TRBD1 for D (5 bases). Germline CDR1 is SGHTA and CDR2 is FQGTGA. V shed 2 bases and J shed 8 bases, with 7 bases lying between them. This CDR3 region has 13 residues. In DNA, the CDR3 is TGTGCCAGCAGCTTAGAACAGGATTCACCCCTCCACTTT. Protein product: CASSLEQDSPLHF.

V gene TRBV6-5 combines with J gene TRBJ2-1, with 8 bases lining up with TRBD2. This CDR3 comprises 16 residues. Losses at the gene ends were 0 bases for V and 2 bases for J; bases not matched to a gene: 3. Germline V gene data show CDR1 as MNHEY and CDR2 as SVGAGI. CDR3 amino acids: CASSYSILAAYNEQFF. The CDR3 DNA follows: TGTGCCAGCAGTTACTCGATACTAGCGGCCTACAATGAGCAGTTCTTC.

The chain recombines TRBV15 with TRBJ1-5; D perhaps matches TRBD1 (5 bases). Germline assignment: CDR1 LNHNV and CDR2 YYDKDF (reference sequence). This CDR3 comprises 15 residues. V was shortened by 5 bases and J by 7 bases, with 18 bases between the two germline ends. For the CDR3, the DNA is TGTGCCACCAGCCCCCCCGGGCAGGGTGGACAGCCCCAGCATTTT. Translating gives CATSPPGQGGQPQHF.

This rearrangement joins TRBV2 to TRBJ2-7; perhaps TRBD1 as D (6 bases). This CDR3 is 16 amino acids long. Germline CDR1 SNHLY, CDR2 FYNNEI. V lost 6 bases and J lost 0, with 18 bases in between. The CDR3 is CASSRLGQLSSYEQYF. Here the CDR3 DNA reads TGTGCCAGCAGCCGTCTAGGACAGTTATCCTCCTACGAGCAGTACTTC.

This chain joins TRBV7-9 and TRBJ1-2, with a weak D call TRBD1 (6 bases). This CDR3 is built from 14 residues. Germline-derived CDR1 and CDR2 are SEHNR and FQNEAQ (reference sequence). V lost 1 base, J lost 3 bases, and 9 bases lay in between. The CDR3 region is CASSLDRDHYGYTF. In DNA, the CDR3 is TGTGCCAGCAGCTTAGACAGGGACCACTATGGCTACACCTTC. Complete variable domain (other parts from reference TRBV7-9 and TRBJ1-2): DTGVSQNPRHKITKRGQNVTFRCDPISEHNRLYWYRQTLGQGPEFLTYFQNEAQLEKSRLLSDRFSAERPKGSFSTLEIQRTEQGDSAMYLCASSLDRDHYGYTFGSGTRLTVV.

The chain carries TRBV1 and TRBJ2-3; TRBD2 is taken as the D call from the table, unchecked against the DNA. TRBV1 is tagged as a pseudogene. The CDR3 is made up of 18 amino acids. DNA for the CDR3: TGCACCAGCAGCCTGGGGACTAGCGGGAGAAGGAGCACAGATACGCAGTATTTT. Translation: CTSSLGTSGRRSTDTQYF.

V and J are TRBV29-1 and TRBJ2-3; 7 nucleotides align to TRBD2. The CDR3 has 11 residues. The germline CDR1 and CDR2 sequences are SQVTM and ANQGSEA. V gave up 8 bases and J gave up 3 bases; unmatched junction bases: 2. The CDR3 DNA sequence: TGCAGCAGCGGGGTTACAGATACGCAGTATTTT. It specifies CSSGVTDTQYF.

This chain joins TRBV28 and TRBJ1-1; no definite D call. CDR3 length: 13 amino acids. Germline V gene sequence: CDR1 MDHEN, CDR2 SYDVKM. Trimming cost V 4 bases and J 3 bases, with 9 bases left between them. The CDR3 spells CASSSSGDTEAFF. In DNA form, the CDR3 reads TGTGCCAGCAGTTCCTCAGGAGACACTGAAGCTTTCTTT.

V is TRBV11-3 and J is TRBJ2-1; no definite D call. Germline values: CDR1 SGHNT, CDR2 YENEEA. V lost 3 bases and J lost 10, with 13 bases in between. This CDR3 spans 13 amino acids. This CDR3 reads CASSFLSPGEQFF. CDR3 sequence (DNA): TGTGCCAGCAGCTTCCTCTCGCCCGGGGAGCAGTTCTTC.

J is TRBJ1-1 and V is TRBV10-1; TRBD1 is a possible D gene (6 bases). CDR1 and CDR2 from the germline V gene are WNHNN and SYGVQD (reference sequence). The CDR3 is 15 residues long. With 4 bases removed from V and 0 bases from J, the gap between germline ends came to 12 bases. The CDR3, as DNA: TGCGCCAGCAGTGGAGCGGGACACCTGAACACTGAAGCTTTCTTT. Encoded protein: CASSGAGHLNTEAFF.

The chain uses TRBV12-3 or TRBV12-4 and TRBJ2-3; D unclear. The length of the CDR3 is 13 residues. Trimming left V 3 bases short and J 2 bases short, with 6 bases between. CDR3 amino acids: CASSFFPTDTQYF. CDR3 DNA: TGTGCCAGCAGTTTCTTCCCCACAGATACGCAGTATTTT.

This rearrangement joins TRBV4-1 to TRBJ2-7, with no clear D. This CDR3 is 15 amino acids long. The germline V gene has CDR1 MGHRA and CDR2 YSYEKL. V lost 2 bases and J lost 1, with 12 bases in between. CDR3 loop: CASSQSLGRSYEQYF. In DNA form, the CDR3 reads TGCGCCAGCAGCCAATCATTAGGGCGATCCTACGAGCAGTACTTC.

J is TRBJ2-6 and V is TRBV10-3; D is perhaps TRBD1 (6 bases). Trimming left V 4 bases short and J 0 bases short, with 16 bases between. Germline lookup yields CDR1 ENHRY and CDR2 SYGVKD. CDR3 length equals 18 residues. CDR3 in amino acids: CAISVVWGPSSGANVLTF. DNA of the CDR3: TGTGCCATCAGTGTGGTTTGGGGGCCCTCCTCTGGGGCCAACGTCCTGACTTTC.

This clone was picked up one time. The rearrangement links TRBV27 to TRBJ1-1, with D maybe TRBD1 (5 bases). V was trimmed by 7 bases and J by 1 base, leaving 10 bases between them. The CDR3 is 13 residues long. The germline V gene has CDR1 MNHEY and CDR2 SMNVEV (reference sequence). Here the CDR3 reads CASTLGGNTEAFF. DNA for the CDR3: TGTGCCAGCACCTTGGGGGGGAACACTGAAGCTTTCTTT.

This chain's CDR3 is CASSRGDPGEGIEAFF. The CDR3 DNA is TGTGCCAGCTCACGGGGCGACCCGGGAGAGGGAATTGAAGCTTTCTTT. The gene calls are TRBV18 and TRBJ1-1, with D tentatively TRBD1 (5 bases). Germline V gene sequence: CDR1 KGHSH, CDR2 LQKENI. V lost 4 bases to trimming and J lost 7 bases, with 22 bases between them. The CDR3 runs 16 residues.

The chain employs TRBV27 and TRBJ1-5, with D possibly matching TRBD1 (5 bases). Trimming pared 6 bases from V and 2 bases from J, leaving 11 bases between. The CDR3 contains 14 residues. Germline CDR1 MNHEY, CDR2 SMNVEV (reference sequence). In nucleotides, the CDR3 is TGTGCCAGCAGGGTAAAACAGGGCAATCAGCCCCAGCATTTT. This encodes CASRVKQGNQPQHF.

In this sample, this clone turned up once. This chain links TRBV14 with TRBJ2-3; no firm D call. The CDR3 totals 13 residues. Per the germline V gene, CDR1 is SGHDN and CDR2 is FVKESK. Trimming removed 4 bases at V and 4 bases at J, with 9 bases between. CDR3 DNA sequence: TGTGCCAGCAGCCCGGATTACTCAGATACGCAGTATTTT. It codes for CASSPDYSDTQYF. Full variable domain (outside the CDR3, taken from reference TRBV14 and TRBJ2-3): EAGVTQFPSHSVIEKGQTVTLRCDPISGHDNLYWYRRVMGKEIKFLLHFVKESKQDESGMPNNRFLAERTGGTYSTLKVQPAELEDSGVYFCASSPDYSDTQYFGPGTRLTVL.

The chain links TRBV28 to TRBJ1-2; 8 bases are a match to TRBD1. Trimming cost V 5 bases and J 7 bases; bases outside gene matches: 9. CDR1 is MDHEN and CDR2 is SYDVKM in the germline V gene. The CDR3 runs 14 residues. The chain's CDR3 is CASSQDRVGSGYTF. For the CDR3, the DNA is TGTGCCAGCAGTCAGGACAGGGTAGGGAGTGGCTACACCTTC.